These 5 T cell receptor beta chains were all obtained from the same sample, sequenced in a study of control samples from healthy donors and cancer patients. Produced via immunoSEQ multiplex PCR; TCRdb's table is partial and in-frame only. In the table there are 100,000 to 150,000 clones, about 95% of which are singletons. The material sequenced was blood. These TCRs come from a man aged 25 to 40 in good health.

V gene TRBV27 combines with J gene TRBJ2-7; the D is unclear. The CDR3 loop spans 13 amino acids. The V gene lost 0 bases and the J gene lost 0 bases, with 3 bases spanning the gap. Looked up from germline, CDR1 is MNHEY and CDR2 is SMNVEV (reference sequence). This chain's CDR3 is CASSLSRSYEQYF. The CDR3 DNA follows: TGTGCCAGCAGTTTATCCCGCTCCTACGAGCAGTACTTC.

This clone occurred once. The chain recombines TRBV9 with TRBJ2-2, with D possibly being TRBD1 (6 bases). CDR3 length equals 17 residues. The V end lost 0 bases, the J end lost 0 bases, and 12 bases lay between the germline ends. Germline CDR1 SGDLS, CDR2 YYNGEE. This CDR3 is CASSVGWTVANTGELFF. CDR3 sequence (DNA): TGTGCCAGCAGCGTAGGATGGACAGTCGCGAACACCGGGGAGCTGTTTTTT.

This chain links TRBV6-6 with TRBJ1-5; maybe TRBD1 (5 bases). Germline assignment: CDR1 MNHNY and CDR2 SVGAGI (reference sequence). V was clipped by 5 bases and J by 2 bases, with 13 bases between them. This CDR3 is built from 15 residues. In DNA form, the CDR3 reads TGTGCCAGCAGTAAAGAATGGGGGGGCAATCAGCCCCAGCATTTT. It encodes CASSKEWGGNQPQHF.

The chain carries TRBV18 and TRBJ2-3, with TRBD2 identical over 7 bases. Germline lookup yields CDR1 KGHSH and CDR2 LQKENI. With 1 base clipped from V and 1 base from J, the junction kept 2 bases outside the gene matches. The CDR3 sequence is 15 residues long. The CDR3 DNA follows: TGTGCCAGCTCACCACTCGCGGGGGGCACAGATACGCAGTATTTT. This encodes CASSPLAGGTDTQYF.

The CDR3 DNA sequence: TGTGCCAGCAGCCGCCGGGCAGGTGGCTATGGCTACACCTTC. This codes for CASSRRAGGYGYTF. This chain connects TRBV6-2 or TRBV6-3 to TRBJ1-2; D gene unclear. The CDR3 spans 14 residues. Looked up from germline, CDR1 is MNHEY and CDR2 is SVGEGT. V was clipped by 6 bases and J by 4 bases, with 15 bases between them.